The subject of this entry is one TCR beta chain. The CDR3 contains 12 residues. Trimming took off 6 bases at V and 4 bases at J, with 9 bases between the two ends. Looked up from germline, CDR1 is WSHSY and CDR2 is SAAADI. The record originates from a study of blood T cell repertoires in COVID-19. Some clones are missing from TCRdb's copy, which holds only in-frame ones; the method was immunoSEQ multiplex PCR. The table shows about 250,000 clones, with about four fifths occurring only once. Specimen: peripheral blood. The sequence was obtained from an elderly man with acute or convalescent COVID-19. This rearrangement joins TRBV10-2 to TRBJ1-2; D gene uncertain. The chain's CDR3 is CASSGVLYGYTF. As DNA, the CDR3 is TGCGCCAGCAGCGGGGTCCTCTATGGCTACACCTTC.